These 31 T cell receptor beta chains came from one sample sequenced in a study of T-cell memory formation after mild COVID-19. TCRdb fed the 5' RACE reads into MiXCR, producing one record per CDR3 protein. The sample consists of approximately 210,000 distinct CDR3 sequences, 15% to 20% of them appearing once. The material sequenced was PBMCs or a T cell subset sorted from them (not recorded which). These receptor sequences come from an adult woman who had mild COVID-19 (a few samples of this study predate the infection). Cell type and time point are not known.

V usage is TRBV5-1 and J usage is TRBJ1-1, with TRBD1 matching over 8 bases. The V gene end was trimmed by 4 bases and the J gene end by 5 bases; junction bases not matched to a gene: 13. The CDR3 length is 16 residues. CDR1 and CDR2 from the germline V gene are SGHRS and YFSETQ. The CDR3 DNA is TGCGCCAGCAGCCCGGCAGGGGGCGTTTCGGAGACTGAAGCTTTCTTT. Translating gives CASSPAGGVSETEAFF. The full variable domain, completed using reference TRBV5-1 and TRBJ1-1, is KAGVTQTPRYLIKTRGQQVTLSCSPISGHRSVSWYQQTPGQGLQFLFEYFSETQRNKGNFPGRFSGRQFSNSRSEMNVSTLELGDSALYLCASSPAGGVSETEAFFGQGTRLTVV.

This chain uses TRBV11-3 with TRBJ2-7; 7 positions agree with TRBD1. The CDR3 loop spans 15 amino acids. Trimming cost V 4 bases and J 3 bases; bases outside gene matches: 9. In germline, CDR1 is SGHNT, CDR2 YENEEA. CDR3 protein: CASSSPGTANYEQYF. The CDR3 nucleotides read TGTGCCAGCAGCTCCCCCGGGACAGCGAACTACGAGCAGTACTTC.

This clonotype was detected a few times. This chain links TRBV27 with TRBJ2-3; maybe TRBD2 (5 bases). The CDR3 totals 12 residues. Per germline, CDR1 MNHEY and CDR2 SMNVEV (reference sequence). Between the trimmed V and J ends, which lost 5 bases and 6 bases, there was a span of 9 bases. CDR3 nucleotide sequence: TGTGCCAGCAGTCATAGGAGGGATACGCAGTATTTT. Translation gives CASSHRRDTQYF.

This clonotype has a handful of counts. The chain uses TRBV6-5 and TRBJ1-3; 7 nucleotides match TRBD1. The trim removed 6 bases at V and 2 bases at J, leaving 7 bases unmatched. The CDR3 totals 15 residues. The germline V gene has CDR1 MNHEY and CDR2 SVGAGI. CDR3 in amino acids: CASSLDREAGNTIYF. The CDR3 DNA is TGTGCCAGCAGCCTTGACAGGGAAGCTGGAAACACCATATATTTT.

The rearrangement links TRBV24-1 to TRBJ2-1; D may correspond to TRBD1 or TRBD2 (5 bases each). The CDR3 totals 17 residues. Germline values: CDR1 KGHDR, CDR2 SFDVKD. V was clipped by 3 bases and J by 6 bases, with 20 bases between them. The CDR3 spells CATSDDSIGVGPNEQFF. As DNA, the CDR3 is TGTGCCACCAGTGATGATAGCATAGGGGTGGGACCCAATGAGCAGTTCTTC.

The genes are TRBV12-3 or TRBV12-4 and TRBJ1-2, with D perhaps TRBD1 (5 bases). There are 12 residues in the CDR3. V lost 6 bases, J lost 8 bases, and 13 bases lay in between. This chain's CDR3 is CASRWGPRGYTF. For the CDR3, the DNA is TGTGCCAGCAGATGGGGACCCCGGGGCTACACCTTC.

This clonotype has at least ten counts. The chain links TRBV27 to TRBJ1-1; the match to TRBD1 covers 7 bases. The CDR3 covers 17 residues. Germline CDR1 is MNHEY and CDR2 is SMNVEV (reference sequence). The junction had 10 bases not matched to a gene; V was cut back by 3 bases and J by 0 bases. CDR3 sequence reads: CASSFRAGGAVNTEAFF. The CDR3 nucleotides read TGTGCCAGCAGTTTCCGGGCAGGGGGGGCTGTGAACACTGAAGCTTTCTTT.

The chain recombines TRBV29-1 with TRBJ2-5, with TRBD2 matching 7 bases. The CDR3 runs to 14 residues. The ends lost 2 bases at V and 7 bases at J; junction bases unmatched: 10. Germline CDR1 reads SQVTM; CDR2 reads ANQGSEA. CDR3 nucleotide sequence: TGCAGCGTTGAACGCTTAGAGGGAGGGCGGACCCAGTACTTC. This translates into CSVERLEGGRTQYF.

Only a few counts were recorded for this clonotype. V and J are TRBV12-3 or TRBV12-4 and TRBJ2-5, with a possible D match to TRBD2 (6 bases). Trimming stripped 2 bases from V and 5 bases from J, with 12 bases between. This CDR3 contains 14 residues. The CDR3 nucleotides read TGTGCCAGCAGTTTATCGGGGAGGCCGGAGACCCAGTACTTC. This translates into CASSLSGRPETQYF.

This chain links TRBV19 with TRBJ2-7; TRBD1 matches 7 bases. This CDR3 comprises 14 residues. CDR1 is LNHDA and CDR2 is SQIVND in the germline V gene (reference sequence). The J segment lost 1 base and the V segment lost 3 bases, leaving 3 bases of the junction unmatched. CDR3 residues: CASSIPGQSYEQYF. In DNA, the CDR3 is TGTGCCAGTAGTATTCCGGGACAGTCCTACGAGCAGTACTTC.

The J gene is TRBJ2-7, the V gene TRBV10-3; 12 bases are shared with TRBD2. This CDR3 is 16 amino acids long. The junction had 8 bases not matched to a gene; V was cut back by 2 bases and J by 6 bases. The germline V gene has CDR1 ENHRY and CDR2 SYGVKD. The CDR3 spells CAISEGTSGQESEQYF. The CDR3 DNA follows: TGTGCCATCAGTGAGGGGACTAGCGGGCAAGAAAGCGAGCAGTACTTC.

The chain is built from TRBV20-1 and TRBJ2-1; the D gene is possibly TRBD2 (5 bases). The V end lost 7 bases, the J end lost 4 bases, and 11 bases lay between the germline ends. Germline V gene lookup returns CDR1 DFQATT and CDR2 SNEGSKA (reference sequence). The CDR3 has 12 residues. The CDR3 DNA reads TGCAGTGGCCGGACTGGTTACAATGAGCAGTTCTTC. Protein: CSGRTGYNEQFF.

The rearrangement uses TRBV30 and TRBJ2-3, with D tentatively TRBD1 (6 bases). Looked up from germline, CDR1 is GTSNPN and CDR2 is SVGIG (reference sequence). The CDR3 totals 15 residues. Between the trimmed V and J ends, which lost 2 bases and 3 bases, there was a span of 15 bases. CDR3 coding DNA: TGTGCCTGGAGTCCTAGGGGGTTAGTAACAGATACGCAGTATTTT. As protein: CAWSPRGLVTDTQYF.

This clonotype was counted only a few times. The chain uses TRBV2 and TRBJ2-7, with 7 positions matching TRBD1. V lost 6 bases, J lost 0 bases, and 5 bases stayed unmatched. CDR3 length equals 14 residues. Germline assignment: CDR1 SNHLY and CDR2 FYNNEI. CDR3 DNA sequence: TGTGCCAGCAGGGGGGACAGAATCTCCTACGAGCAGTACTTC. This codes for CASRGDRISYEQYF.

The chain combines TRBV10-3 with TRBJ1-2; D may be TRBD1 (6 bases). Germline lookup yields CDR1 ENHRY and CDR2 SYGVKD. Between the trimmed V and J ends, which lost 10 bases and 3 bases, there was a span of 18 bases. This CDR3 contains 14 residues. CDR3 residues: CATCASGADYGYTF. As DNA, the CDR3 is TGTGCCACATGTGCTTCAGGGGCTGACTATGGCTACACCTTC.

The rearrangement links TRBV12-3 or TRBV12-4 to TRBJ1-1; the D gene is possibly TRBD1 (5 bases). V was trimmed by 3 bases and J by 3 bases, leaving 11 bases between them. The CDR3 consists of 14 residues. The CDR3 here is CASSLQGSYTEAFF. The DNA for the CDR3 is TGTGCCAGCAGTTTGCAGGGATCTTACACTGAAGCTTTCTTT.

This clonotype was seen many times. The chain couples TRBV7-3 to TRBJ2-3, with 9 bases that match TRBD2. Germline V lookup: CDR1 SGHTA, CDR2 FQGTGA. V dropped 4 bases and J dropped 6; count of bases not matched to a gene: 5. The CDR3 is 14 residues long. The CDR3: CASSSGLAIDTQYF. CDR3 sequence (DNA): TGTGCCAGCAGCTCAGGACTAGCGATTGATACGCAGTATTTT.

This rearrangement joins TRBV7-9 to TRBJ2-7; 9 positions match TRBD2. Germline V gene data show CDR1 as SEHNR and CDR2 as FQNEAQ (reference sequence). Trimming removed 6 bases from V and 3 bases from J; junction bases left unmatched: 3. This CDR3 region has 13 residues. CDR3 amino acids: CASRVSGSYEQYF. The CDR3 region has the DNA TGTGCCAGCAGGGTTAGCGGGAGCTACGAGCAGTACTTC.

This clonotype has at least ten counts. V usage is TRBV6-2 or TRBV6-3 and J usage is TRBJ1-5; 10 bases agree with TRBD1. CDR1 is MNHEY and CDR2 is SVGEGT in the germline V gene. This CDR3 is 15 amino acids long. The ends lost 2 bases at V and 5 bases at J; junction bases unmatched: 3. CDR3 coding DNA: TGTGCCAGCAGTTACCGAGGGACAGGGGATCAGCCCCAGCATTTT. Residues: CASSYRGTGDQPQHF.

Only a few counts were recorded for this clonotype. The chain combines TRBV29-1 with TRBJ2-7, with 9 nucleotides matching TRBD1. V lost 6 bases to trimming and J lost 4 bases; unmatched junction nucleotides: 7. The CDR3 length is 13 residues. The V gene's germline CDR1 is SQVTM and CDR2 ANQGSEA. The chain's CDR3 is CSVGQGQGYEQYF. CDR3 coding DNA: TGCAGCGTGGGACAGGGTCAAGGGTACGAGCAGTACTTC.

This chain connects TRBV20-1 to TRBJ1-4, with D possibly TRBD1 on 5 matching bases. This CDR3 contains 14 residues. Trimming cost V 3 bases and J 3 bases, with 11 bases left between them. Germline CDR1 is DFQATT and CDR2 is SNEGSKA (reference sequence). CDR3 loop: CSARGGAANEKLFF. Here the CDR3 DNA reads TGCAGTGCTAGGGGAGGGGCAGCTAATGAAAAACTGTTTTTT.

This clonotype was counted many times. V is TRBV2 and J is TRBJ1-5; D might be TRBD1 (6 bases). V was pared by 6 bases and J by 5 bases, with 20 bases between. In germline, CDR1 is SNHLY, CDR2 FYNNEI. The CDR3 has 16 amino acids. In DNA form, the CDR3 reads TGTGCCAGCAGCGCAGGGGCAGGGGCTAGGGATCAGCCCCAGCATTTT. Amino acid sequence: CASSAGAGARDQPQHF.

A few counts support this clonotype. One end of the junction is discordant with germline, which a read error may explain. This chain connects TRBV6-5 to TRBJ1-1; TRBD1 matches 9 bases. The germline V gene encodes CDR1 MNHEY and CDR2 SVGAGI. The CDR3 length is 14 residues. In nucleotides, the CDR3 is TGTGCCAGCAGTACGGGGACAGGGAACGCTGAAGCTTTCTTT. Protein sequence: CASSTGTGNAEAFF.

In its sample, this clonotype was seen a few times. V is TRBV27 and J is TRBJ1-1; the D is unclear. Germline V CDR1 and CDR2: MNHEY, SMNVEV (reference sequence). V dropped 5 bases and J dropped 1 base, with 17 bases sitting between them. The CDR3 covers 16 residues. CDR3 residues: CASSLGSGVANTEAFF. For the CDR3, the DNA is TGTGCCAGCAGTCTTGGGTCAGGCGTAGCGAACACTGAAGCTTTCTTT.

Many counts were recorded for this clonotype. CDR3 protein: CASSPTGGFGNIQYF. CDR3 nucleotide sequence: TGTGCCAGCTCACCAACGGGGGGATTCGGGAACATTCAGTACTTC. This rearrangement joins TRBV18 to TRBJ2-4; TRBD2 aligns across 7 bases. Germline lookup yields CDR1 KGHSH and CDR2 LQKENI. This CDR3 has 15 residues. Unmatched junction bases numbered 8, after V lost 2 bases and J lost 7 bases.

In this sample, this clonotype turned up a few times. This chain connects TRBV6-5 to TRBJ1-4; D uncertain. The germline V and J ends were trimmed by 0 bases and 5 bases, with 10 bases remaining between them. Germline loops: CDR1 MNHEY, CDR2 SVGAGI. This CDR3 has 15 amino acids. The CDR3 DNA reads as TGTGCCAGCAGTTACTCTGGGCCACGGAATGAAAAACTGTTTTTT. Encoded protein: CASSYSGPRNEKLFF.

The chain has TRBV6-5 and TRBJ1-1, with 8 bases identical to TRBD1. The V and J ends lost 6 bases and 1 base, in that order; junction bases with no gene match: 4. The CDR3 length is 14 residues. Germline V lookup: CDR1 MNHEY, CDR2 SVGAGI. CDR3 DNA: TGTGCCAGCAGGGAAGACAGGGGGAACACTGAAGCTTTCTTT. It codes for CASREDRGNTEAFF.

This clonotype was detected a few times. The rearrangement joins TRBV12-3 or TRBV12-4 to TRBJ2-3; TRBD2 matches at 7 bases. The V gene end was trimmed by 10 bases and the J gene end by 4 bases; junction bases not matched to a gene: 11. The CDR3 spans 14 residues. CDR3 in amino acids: CATSRGSFSDTQYF. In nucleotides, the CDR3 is TGTGCCACCTCGCGGGGGAGTTTCTCAGATACGCAGTATTTT.

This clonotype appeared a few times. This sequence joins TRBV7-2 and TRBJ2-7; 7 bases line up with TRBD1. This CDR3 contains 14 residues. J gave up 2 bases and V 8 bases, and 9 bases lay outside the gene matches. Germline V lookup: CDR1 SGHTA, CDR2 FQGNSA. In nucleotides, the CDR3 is TGTGCCAGCGGACCTTATGACAGGGCCTACGAGCAGTACTTC. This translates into CASGPYDRAYEQYF.

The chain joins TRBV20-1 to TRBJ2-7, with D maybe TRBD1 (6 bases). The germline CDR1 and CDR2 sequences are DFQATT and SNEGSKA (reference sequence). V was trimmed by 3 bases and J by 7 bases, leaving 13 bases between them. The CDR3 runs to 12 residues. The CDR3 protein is CSASSTGLEQYF. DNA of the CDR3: TGCAGTGCTAGTAGTACAGGGCTTGAGCAGTACTTC.

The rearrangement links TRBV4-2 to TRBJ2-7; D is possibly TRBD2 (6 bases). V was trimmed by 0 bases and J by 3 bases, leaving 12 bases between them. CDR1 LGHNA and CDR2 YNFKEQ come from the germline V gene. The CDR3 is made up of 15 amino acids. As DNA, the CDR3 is TGTGCCAGCAGCCAAGATAGGGCGGGATTCTACGAGCAGTACTTC. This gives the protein CASSQDRAGFYEQYF.